This T cell receptor beta chain comes out of a study of neurological immune-mediated disorders. This clonotype was observed many times. Its antigen is not identified. The junction had 10 bases not matched to a gene; V was cut back by 11 bases and J by 4 bases. The V gene's germline CDR1 is SEHNR and CDR2 FQNEAQ (reference sequence). This CDR3 spans 14 amino acids. The study, taken as a whole, reports: Expanded clones shared no identical CDR3 amino acid sequences across subjects, which suggested private TCR-beta repertoires in all groups. In HTLV-1-associated myelopathy, TCR clonal expansion was greatest, whereas multiple sclerosis had the least, falling below healthy controls.

The team produced cDNA through 5'RACE using 10-nucleotide random UMIs. The output of every sequencing run exceeded 190 million TCR-beta sequences, derived from 15-18 subjects. TCRdb reanalysed the 5' RACE reads using MiXCR and keeps one entry per CDR3 protein. In the table there are roughly 15,000 distinct CDR3 sequences, roughly 14% of which are singletons. The sample taken for sequencing was PBMCs. The chain employs TRBV7-9 and TRBJ2-3; 9 bases are a match to TRBD1. The TCR comes from a man aged 55 to 70 with HTLV-1-associated myelopathy (HAM/TSP). The CDR3 region has the DNA TGTGCCTTCACCCGGGACAGGGCCGCAGATACGCAGTATTTT. Its translation is CAFTRDRAADTQYF.